One sample yielded the 3 T cell receptor beta chains listed below, sequenced in a study of blood T cell repertoires in COVID-19. This table comes from immunoSEQ multiplex PCR, and its TCRdb copy is limited to in-frame clones, with some not included. The data show around 160,000 clones, over 70% seen once. The sample consisted of PBMCs or T cells enriched from blood (not recorded which). All receptors derive from a man aged 50 or older who had recovered from COVID-19.

This rearrangement joins TRBV18 to TRBJ2-5; D is ambiguous. This CDR3 has 13 residues. Germline V gene sequence: CDR1 KGHSH, CDR2 LQKENI. V lost 0 bases and J 4 bases, leaving 6 bases between the germline ends. The CDR3 region is CASSPPLGETQYF. CDR3 in DNA: TGTGCCAGCTCACCACCCCTCGGAGAGACCCAGTACTTC.

The sample holds a few counts of this clone. This chain uses TRBV27 with TRBJ2-3, with D unresolved. The CDR3 has 14 residues. From germline, CDR1 is MNHEY and CDR2 SMNVEV (reference sequence). The V end was cut by 5 bases, the J end by 2 bases, with 11 bases between. The chain's CDR3 is CASSLDSYTDTQYF. CDR3 sequence (DNA): TGTGCCAGCAGTCTAGACTCTTACACAGATACGCAGTATTTT.

This chain connects TRBV19 to TRBJ1-2, with a tentative D call TRBD1 (6 bases). Germline values: CDR1 LNHDA, CDR2 SQIVND (reference sequence). This CDR3 spans 15 amino acids. Trimming removed 9 bases from V and 1 base from J, with 18 bases in between. CDR3 region: CASRNPGDLNYGYTF. In DNA, the CDR3 is TGTGCCAGCCGTAACCCAGGGGATCTTAACTATGGCTACACCTTC.